The following is a TCR beta chain sequence with its context. The data derive from a study of blood T cell repertoires in COVID-19. Only in-frame clones appear in the TCRdb table, and some are missing; sequencing was by immunoSEQ multiplex PCR. The sample consists of 30,000 to 40,000 clones, approximately 81% of them appearing once. CDR3 length: 14 amino acids. V lost 5 bases to trimming and J lost 4 bases; unmatched junction nucleotides: 5. Germline CDR1 reads LNHDA; CDR2 reads SQIVND (reference sequence). Sequencing used peripheral blood. The sequence came from a man aged 65-85 years with COVID-19, enrolled during active disease. This chain uses TRBV19 with TRBJ1-1; TRBD1 matches at 9 bases. CDR3 in amino acids: CASSLTGGGTEAFF. CDR3 nucleotide sequence: TGTGCCAGTAGTTTGACAGGGGGGGGCACTGAAGCTTTCTTT.